A single sample is the source of the 2 T cell receptor beta chains below, sequenced in a study of shared clonotypes between healthy human individuals. Sequencing used immunoSEQ multiplex PCR; TCRdb keeps in-frame clones, though not all of them. The sample carries about 600,000 clones, approximately 97% recorded once. The sample was naive CD4+ T cells sorted from blood. The subset: CD45RA+ positively selected. The receptors come from a woman between 25 and 40 years old in good health.

The chain recombines TRBV28 with TRBJ1-2; no clear D. Germline V gene lookup returns CDR1 MDHEN and CDR2 SYDVKM. Trimming removed 7 bases from V and 7 bases from J, with 10 bases in between. CDR3 size: 11 residues. CDR3 DNA sequence: TGTGCCAGCAAAGGAGGGTTTGGCTACACCTTC. It is translated as CASKGGFGYTF.

The V gene is TRBV6-5, the J gene TRBJ2-1; unclear D gene. The CDR3 loop spans 12 amino acids. V was trimmed by 5 bases and J by 9 bases, leaving 11 bases between them. CDR1 is MNHEY, CDR2 SVGAGI, per germline. CDR3 nucleotide sequence: TGTGCCAGCAGTCCCTCTCAGCGTGAGCAGTTCTTC. Translation: CASSPSQREQFF.